Listed below are T cell receptor beta chains from one sample, sequenced in a study of cytomegalovirus exposure and HLA in healthy donors. The method was immunoSEQ multiplex PCR; TCRdb's version includes in-frame clones alone and lacks a portion of them. Of some 180,000 clones listed, roughly 80% are singletons. The sample comprised PBMCs. The receptors shown here come from a girl aged 5 to 17 in good health and CMV-seropositive. Both conserved end residues are part of each CDR3. Fields, in order: V gene, clone size, D gene, J gene, CDR3 protein, CDR3 DNA. A D gene is named only where the DNA matches it firmly. Not all rows give a size; the values are once, few, many and, for expanded clones, a class.

v_gene: TRBV7-2; abundance: -; d_gene: -; j_gene: TRBJ1-1; CDR3aa: CASSLLAAGTEAFF; CDR3nt: TGTGCCAGCAGCTTACTCGCCGCGGGCACTGAAGCTTTCTTT
v_gene: TRBV7-9; abundance: once; d_gene: TRBD2; j_gene: TRBJ2-5; CDR3aa: CASSSTLGLAGETQYF; CDR3nt: TGTGCCAGCAGCTCTACTTTGGGACTAGCGGGAGAGACCCAGTACTTC
v_gene: TRBV6-5; abundance: -; d_gene: -; j_gene: TRBJ2-1; CDR3aa: CASSKLGNEQFF; CDR3nt: TGTGCCAGCAGTAAACTAGGGAATGAGCAGTTCTTC
v_gene: TRBV18; abundance: -; d_gene: TRBD2; j_gene: TRBJ2-7; CDR3aa: CASSPPSSGSDEQYF; CDR3nt: TGTGCCAGCTCACCACCCTCTAGCGGGAGCGACGAGCAGTACTTC
v_gene: TRBV5-1; abundance: -; d_gene: -; j_gene: TRBJ2-1; CDR3aa: CASSLVPSSRGNEQFF; CDR3nt: TGCGCCAGCAGCTTGGTTCCTAGCTCCCGAGGGAACGAGCAGTTCTTC
v_gene: TRBV18; abundance: -; d_gene: -; j_gene: TRBJ2-7; CDR3aa: CASSPRGPYEQYF; CDR3nt: TGTGCCAGCTCACCAAGAGGGCCATACGAGCAGTACTTC
v_gene: TRBV4-3; abundance: once; d_gene: -; j_gene: TRBJ1-2; CDR3aa: CASSQVPDRYGYTF; CDR3nt: TGCGCCAGCAGCCAAGTCCCGGACAGATATGGCTACACCTTC
v_gene: TRBV25-1; abundance: -; d_gene: TRBD1; j_gene: TRBJ2-7; CDR3aa: CASRRGTGGFNEQYF; CDR3nt: TGTGCCAGCAGGAGAGGGACAGGGGGCTTCAACGAGCAGTACTTC
v_gene: TRBV7-6; abundance: -; d_gene: TRBD2; j_gene: TRBJ2-1; CDR3aa: CASSNRLAGDSNEQFF; CDR3nt: TGTGCCAGCAGCAACCGACTAGCGGGAGACTCCAATGAGCAGTTCTTC
v_gene: TRBV14; abundance: -; d_gene: TRBD1; j_gene: TRBJ1-1; CDR3aa: CASSQFKGQLNTEAFF; CDR3nt: TGTGCCAGCAGCCAATTTAAGGGACAGCTAAACACTGAAGCTTTCTTT
v_gene: TRBV27; abundance: -; d_gene: TRBD1; j_gene: TRBJ2-7; CDR3aa: CASSLKGAIYEQYF; CDR3nt: TGTGCCAGCAGTTTGAAGGGGGCGATTTACGAGCAGTACTTC
v_gene: TRBV20-1; abundance: -; d_gene: -; j_gene: TRBJ1-3; CDR3aa: CSALSGNTIYF; CDR3nt: TGCAGTGCTCTCTCTGGAAACACCATATATTTT
v_gene: TRBV7-8; abundance: -; d_gene: TRBD2; j_gene: TRBJ2-3; CDR3aa: CASSTTSGYTDTQYF; CDR3nt: TGTGCCAGCAGCACCACTAGCGGATACACAGATACGCAGTATTTT
v_gene: TRBV5-1; abundance: -; d_gene: -; j_gene: TRBJ2-3; CDR3aa: CASSLAQEGNFGTQYF; CDR3nt: TGCGCCAGCAGCTTGGCACAGGAGGGCAATTTTGGTACGCAGTATTTT
v_gene: TRBV18; abundance: -; d_gene: -; j_gene: TRBJ1-3; CDR3aa: CASSPQDRISGNTIYF; CDR3nt: TGTGCCAGCTCACCCCAGGACAGAATCTCTGGAAACACCATATATTTT
v_gene: TRBV6-5; abundance: -; d_gene: -; j_gene: TRBJ2-1; CDR3aa: CATSPRVESNEQFF; CDR3nt: TGTGCCACCAGCCCGAGGGTAGAATCCAATGAGCAGTTCTTC
v_gene: TRBV9; abundance: -; d_gene: TRBD2; j_gene: TRBJ2-5; CDR3aa: CASSVRDYHQETQYF; CDR3nt: TGTGCCAGCAGCGTAAGGGACTACCATCAAGAGACCCAGTACTTC
v_gene: TRBV7-9; abundance: -; d_gene: -; j_gene: TRBJ1-1; CDR3aa: CASSLQDGKDEAFF; CDR3nt: TGTGCCAGCAGCTTACAGGACGGGAAGGATGAAGCTTTCTTT
v_gene: TRBV4-3; abundance: few; d_gene: TRBD2; j_gene: TRBJ2-1; CDR3aa: CASSQVRAGLYNEQFF; CDR3nt: TGCGCCAGCAGCCAAGTTCGAGCGGGGCTTTACAATGAGCAGTTCTTC
v_gene: TRBV5-1; abundance: -; d_gene: -; j_gene: TRBJ2-7; CDR3aa: CASSLGGTGDYEQYF; CDR3nt: TGCGCCAGCAGCTTGGGAGGGACGGGGGACTACGAGCAGTACTTC
v_gene: TRBV7-2; abundance: once; d_gene: -; j_gene: TRBJ2-2; CDR3aa: CASSQTGELFF; CDR3nt: TGTGCCAGCAGTCAGACCGGGGAGCTGTTTTTT
v_gene: TRBV5-4; abundance: -; d_gene: TRBD1; j_gene: TRBJ2-1; CDR3aa: CASSLGQATYNEQFF; CDR3nt: TGTGCCAGCAGCCTGGGACAGGCCACCTACAATGAGCAGTTCTTC
v_gene: TRBV5-4; abundance: -; d_gene: TRBD2; j_gene: TRBJ2-7; CDR3aa: CASSLLPSGVFSYEQYF; CDR3nt: TGTGCCAGCAGCTTGTTGCCTAGCGGGGTTTTCTCCTACGAGCAGTACTTC
v_gene: TRBV5-6; abundance: -; d_gene: -; j_gene: TRBJ2-1; CDR3aa: CASSLRTTYYNEQFF; CDR3nt: TGTGCCAGCAGCTTGAGGACAACCTACTACAATGAGCAGTTCTTC
v_gene: TRBV5-4; abundance: few; d_gene: TRBD2; j_gene: TRBJ2-3; CDR3aa: CASSLERGSTDTQYF; CDR3nt: TGTGCCAGCAGCTTGGAGCGGGGTAGCACAGATACGCAGTATTTT
v_gene: TRBV4-1; abundance: -; d_gene: TRBD2; j_gene: TRBJ2-1; CDR3aa: CASSQAPSGSYNEQFF; CDR3nt: TGCGCCAGCAGCCAGGCCCCTAGCGGGAGTTACAATGAGCAGTTCTTC
v_gene: TRBV30; abundance: -; d_gene: TRBD2; j_gene: TRBJ2-7; CDR3aa: CAWRITSGGMYEQYF; CDR3nt: TGTGCCTGGAGGATTACTAGCGGGGGTATGTACGAGCAGTACTTC
v_gene: TRBV5-1; abundance: -; d_gene: TRBD1; j_gene: TRBJ2-7; CDR3aa: CASSLDRGREQYF; CDR3nt: TGCGCCAGCAGCCTGGACAGGGGGAGGGAGCAGTACTTC
v_gene: TRBV5-1; abundance: -; d_gene: -; j_gene: TRBJ1-1; CDR3aa: CASSDGGGPTEAFF; CDR3nt: TGCGCCAGCAGCGACGGGGGTGGACCCACTGAAGCTTTCTTT
v_gene: TRBV19; abundance: -; d_gene: TRBD2; j_gene: TRBJ2-7; CDR3aa: CASSTRTSGNFYEQYF; CDR3nt: TGTGCCAGTAGTACACGGACTAGCGGAAACTTCTACGAGCAGTACTTC
v_gene: TRBV7-9; abundance: -; d_gene: -; j_gene: TRBJ2-7; CDR3aa: CASSLELVSGEQYF; CDR3nt: TGTGCCAGCAGCCTGGAACTAGTCTCCGGAGAGCAGTACTTC
v_gene: TRBV7-7; abundance: -; d_gene: -; j_gene: TRBJ1-3; CDR3aa: CASSLSLNEGNTIYF; CDR3nt: TGTGCCAGCAGCTTAAGCCTCAACGAGGGAAACACCATATATTTT
v_gene: TRBV27; abundance: few; d_gene: -; j_gene: TRBJ2-7; CDR3aa: CASSRGTSAGEQYF; CDR3nt: TGTGCCAGCAGTCGCGGGACCTCTGCTGGGGAGCAGTACTTC
v_gene: TRBV11-2; abundance: few; d_gene: -; j_gene: TRBJ2-7; CDR3aa: CASSLARAGEQYF; CDR3nt: TGTGCCAGCAGCTTGGCTAGAGCTGGCGAGCAGTACTTC
v_gene: TRBV5-1; abundance: -; d_gene: -; j_gene: TRBJ2-5; CDR3aa: CASSLALAGRETQYF; CDR3nt: TGCGCCAGCAGCTTGGCCCTGGCGGGAAGGGAGACCCAGTACTTC
v_gene: TRBV20-1; abundance: -; d_gene: -; j_gene: TRBJ2-7; CDR3aa: CSAQNNYEQYF; CDR3nt: TGCAGTGCTCAAAACAATTACGAGCAGTACTTC
v_gene: TRBV7-9; abundance: -; d_gene: -; j_gene: TRBJ1-2; CDR3aa: CASSLVYPVNYGYTF; CDR3nt: TGTGCCAGCAGCTTAGTCTACCCCGTTAACTATGGCTACACCTTC
v_gene: TRBV5-1; abundance: -; d_gene: -; j_gene: TRBJ1-1; CDR3aa: CASSLGEGVNTEAFF; CDR3nt: TGCGCCAGCAGCTTGGGGGAGGGGGTGAACACTGAAGCTTTCTTT
v_gene: TRBV5-1; abundance: -; d_gene: TRBD1; j_gene: TRBJ1-2; CDR3aa: CASSSMTGFGGYTF; CDR3nt: TGCGCCAGCAGCTCGATGACAGGGTTTGGTGGCTACACCTTC
v_gene: TRBV19; abundance: -; d_gene: -; j_gene: TRBJ1-1; CDR3aa: CASPPQGGMNTEAFF; CDR3nt: TGTGCCAGTCCCCCTCAAGGAGGGATGAACACTGAAGCTTTCTTT
v_gene: TRBV2; abundance: -; d_gene: -; j_gene: TRBJ2-5; CDR3aa: CASSERFGTFQETQYF; CDR3nt: TGTGCCAGCAGTGAAAGGTTTGGGACATTCCAAGAGACCCAGTACTTC
v_gene: TRBV10-3; abundance: -; d_gene: -; j_gene: TRBJ1-5; CDR3aa: CAISEGDSNQPQHF; CDR3nt: TGTGCCATCAGTGAAGGGGATAGCAATCAGCCCCAGCATTTT
v_gene: TRBV7-7; abundance: -; d_gene: TRBD1; j_gene: TRBJ2-2; CDR3aa: CASSSGGTGGSGELFF; CDR3nt: TGTGCCAGCAGCTCGGGGGGGACAGGGGGATCCGGGGAGCTGTTTTTT
v_gene: TRBV19; abundance: -; d_gene: -; j_gene: TRBJ1-1; CDR3aa: CASAGRGLNTEAFF; CDR3nt: TGTGCCAGTGCGGGGCGGGGTTTGAACACTGAAGCTTTCTTT
v_gene: TRBV29-1; abundance: -; d_gene: TRBD2; j_gene: TRBJ2-2; CDR3aa: CSVDGLEASNTGELFF; CDR3nt: TGCAGCGTTGACGGACTAGAGGCATCGAACACCGGGGAGCTGTTTTTT
v_gene: TRBV5-4; abundance: -; d_gene: -; j_gene: TRBJ1-1; CDR3aa: CASSSNQGTEAFF; CDR3nt: TGTGCCAGCAGCTCCAATCAGGGGACTGAAGCTTTCTTT